This passage covers 24 T cell receptor beta chains from one sample sequenced in a study of shared clonotypes between healthy human individuals. Sequencing used immunoSEQ multiplex PCR; TCRdb keeps in-frame clones, though not all of them. Among about 320,000 clones listed, around 86% were seen once. The material sequenced was memory CD8+ T cells sorted from blood. The subset was: CD45RO+ cells pooled with CCR7-negative TemRA cells. The receptors here all came from a man aged 18 to 29 in good health.

The V gene is TRBV30, the J gene TRBJ1-3; D is perhaps TRBD1 (5 bases). The germline V gene has CDR1 GTSNPN and CDR2 SVGIG (reference sequence). Trimming took 3 bases from V and 0 from J, leaving 18 bases between them. The CDR3 runs 17 residues. The CDR3 is CAWRGIPPGVSGNTIYF. CDR3 nucleotides: TGTGCCTGGAGGGGGATCCCACCGGGGGTCTCTGGAAACACCATATATTTT.

At least ten counts were recorded for this clone. The chain combines TRBV2 with TRBJ1-2; 8 nucleotides align to TRBD1. The CDR3 length is 13 residues. Losses at the gene ends were 7 bases for V and 8 bases for J; bases not matched to a gene: 9. Germline CDR1 reads SNHLY; CDR2 reads FYNNEI. The CDR3 region has the DNA TGTGCCAGCACTCCGGACAGGGCTTACGGCTACACCTTC. Amino acid sequence: CASTPDRAYGYTF.

As regards this clone: Other DNA sequences from this sample encode an identical CDR3 as well. The chain carries TRBV7-9 and TRBJ2-7; D unresolved. The CDR3 covers 13 residues. The germline V gene encodes CDR1 SEHNR and CDR2 FQNEAQ (reference sequence). V lost 3 bases and J 4 bases, leaving 10 bases between the germline ends. For the CDR3, the DNA is TGTGCCAGCAGCTTCCCGAGCACTTACGAGCAGTACTTC. Protein: CASSFPSTYEQYF.

This chain connects TRBV7-9 to TRBJ2-7, with TRBD2 matching over 8 bases. Germline V gives CDR1 SEHNR, CDR2 FQNEAQ (reference sequence). Trimming cost V 6 bases and J 10 bases; bases outside gene matches: 8. The CDR3 is 12 residues long. CDR3: CASSSGAGVQYF. For the CDR3, the DNA is TGTGCCAGCAGTTCGGGAGCGGGAGTACAGTACTTC.

The V gene is TRBV16, the J gene TRBJ2-6; D is uncertain. This CDR3 has 18 amino acids. The germline V gene encodes CDR1 KGHSY and CDR2 FQNENV. Deletions cut 1 base from V and 1 base from J, with 14 bases between. CDR3 bases: TGTGCCAGCAGCCAATGGACCGCTGCTATATCTGGGGCCAACGTCCTGACTTTC. Protein product: CASSQWTAAISGANVLTF.

This clone was found a few times. The chain couples TRBV5-1 to TRBJ1-2; D is uncertain. The CDR3 loop spans 15 amino acids. Germline lookup yields CDR1 SGHRS and CDR2 YFSETQ. Trimming removed 2 bases at V and 5 bases at J, with 16 bases between. The CDR3, as DNA: TGCGCCAGCAGCTTTGAACAGACGAGTGAATATGGCTACACCTTC. This sequence encodes CASSFEQTSEYGYTF.

This clone was seen just once. The chain couples TRBV19 to TRBJ1-2, with 10 bases aligning to TRBD1. The germline CDR1 and CDR2 sequences are LNHDA and SQIVND (reference sequence). V lost 4 bases, J lost 0 bases, and 5 bases stayed unmatched. CDR3 length: 16 residues. Here the CDR3 DNA reads TGTGCCAGTAGTACCCGGGACAGGGGTACTAACTATGGCTACACCTTC. Its protein product is CASSTRDRGTNYGYTF.

This clone has just a few counts. The chain combines TRBV27 with TRBJ1-1; D call uncertain. This CDR3 region has 13 residues. Deletions cut 8 bases from V and 3 bases from J, with 13 bases between. Germline V CDR1 and CDR2: MNHEY, SMNVEV (reference sequence). This chain's CDR3 is CASSQGRYTEAFF. CDR3 coding DNA: TGTGCCAGCTCCCAAGGCAGGTACACTGAAGCTTTCTTT.

In this sample, this clone turned up a few times. The chain is built from TRBV11-2 and TRBJ1-2; D not certain. The germline CDR1 and CDR2 sequences are SGHAT and FQNNGV. Between the trimmed V and J ends, which lost 1 base and 2 bases, there was a span of 2 bases. The length of the CDR3 is 12 residues. CDR3 protein: CASSLGNYGYTF. CDR3 bases: TGTGCCAGCAGCTTAGGGAACTATGGCTACACCTTC.

The V and J genes are TRBV27 and TRBJ2-7, with TRBD1 identical over 7 bases. CDR1 is MNHEY and CDR2 is SMNVEV in the germline V gene (reference sequence). The CDR3 covers 16 residues. The J segment lost 4 bases and the V segment lost 4 bases, leaving 13 bases of the junction unmatched. Written as DNA, the CDR3 is TGTGCCAGCAGTTATGGCCCGGGGACAGACACTTACGAGCAGTACTTC. This codes for CASSYGPGTDTYEQYF.

V and J are TRBV4-2 and TRBJ2-3; TRBD2 is a possible D gene (6 bases). Deletions cut 4 bases from V and 3 bases from J, with 8 bases between. The CDR3 is 13 amino acids. CDR1 is LGHNA and CDR2 is YNFKEQ in the germline V gene. In DNA form, the CDR3 reads TGTGCCAGCAGCCTTGCGGGAACAGATACGCAGTATTTT. It yields the protein CASSLAGTDTQYF.

The chain is built from TRBV5-6 and TRBJ2-7; no reliable D call. Germline lookup yields CDR1 SGHDT and CDR2 YYEEEE. Trimming stripped 4 bases from V and 0 bases from J, with 11 bases between. The CDR3 length is 14 residues. CDR3 protein: CASSPGESSYEQYF. DNA of the CDR3: TGTGCCAGCAGCCCGGGCGAGAGCTCCTACGAGCAGTACTTC. The whole variable domain, filled in from reference TRBV5-6 and TRBJ2-7, reads DAGVTQSPTHLIKTRGQQVTLRCSPKSGHDTVSWYQQALGQGPQFIFQYYEEEERQRGNFPDRFSGHQFPNYSSELNVNALLLGDSALYLCASSPGESSYEQYFGPGTRLTVT.

The rearrangement uses TRBV14 and TRBJ1-6, with unresolved D. Germline V CDR1 and CDR2: SGHDN, FVKESK. V lost 2 bases to trimming and J lost 8 bases, with 10 bases between them. The CDR3 runs to 14 residues. Written as DNA, the CDR3 is TGTGCCAGCAGCCAAATTCAGTGGGATTCACCCCTCCACTTT. Its protein is CASSQIQWDSPLHF.

The J gene is TRBJ2-7, the V gene TRBV7-9; D possibly corresponds to TRBD1 (5 bases). The CDR3 spans 14 residues. Per germline, CDR1 SEHNR and CDR2 FQNEAQ (reference sequence). The ends were cut back, 4 bases at V and 3 bases at J, with 13 bases in the middle. The CDR3 nucleotides are TGTGCCAGCAGCTCGCTTGCAGGGCTCTACGAGCAGTACTTC. Translated: CASSSLAGLYEQYF.

The V gene is TRBV9, the J gene TRBJ1-2; the match to TRBD1 covers 9 bases. The J segment lost 7 bases and the V segment lost 3 bases, leaving 10 bases of the junction unmatched. The CDR3 covers 15 residues. Germline lookup yields CDR1 SGDLS and CDR2 YYNGEE. The CDR3 sequence is CASSAGRDRVSGYTF. The CDR3 bases are TGTGCCAGCAGCGCGGGCCGGGACAGGGTTAGTGGCTACACCTTC.

V usage is TRBV2 and J usage is TRBJ2-7; D not resolved. CDR1 is SNHLY and CDR2 is FYNNEI in the germline V gene. This CDR3 contains 14 residues. The V end lost 7 bases, the J end lost 1 base, and 14 bases lay between the germline ends. The CDR3 reads CASIPGDGSYEQYF. CDR3 nucleotides: TGTGCCAGCATCCCCGGTGACGGATCCTACGAGCAGTACTTC.

This chain connects TRBV27 to TRBJ1-2; TRBD1 might be the D (6 bases). V was pared by 2 bases and J by 5 bases, with 15 bases between. The CDR3 is 15 residues long. The germline V gene encodes CDR1 MNHEY and CDR2 SMNVEV (reference sequence). CDR3 residues: CASSLGQGFRYGYTF. Here the CDR3 DNA reads TGTGCCAGCAGTTTAGGCCAGGGGTTTCGGTATGGCTACACCTTC.

The chain links TRBV7-8 to TRBJ2-1; 12 positions agree with TRBD2. Germline CDR1 SGHVS, CDR2 FQNEAQ. V trimming: 5 bases; J trimming: 4 bases; junction bases outside the gene matches: 6. The CDR3 totals 16 residues. The CDR3 DNA is TGTGCCAGCAGCGACGCCCTAGCGGGGGGGTACAATGAGCAGTTCTTC. Its protein is CASSDALAGGYNEQFF. Together with reference TRBV7-8 and TRBJ2-1, the CDR3 gives the full variable domain: GAGVSQSPRYKVAKRGQDVALRCDPISGHVSLFWYQQALGQGPEFLTYFQNEAQLDKSGLPSDRFFAERPEGSVSTLKIQRTQQEDSAVYLCASSDALAGGYNEQFFGPGTRLTVL.

There are a few counts of this clone. This chain joins TRBV14 and TRBJ2-7, with D unresolved. CDR1 is SGHDN, CDR2 FVKESK, per germline. With 3 bases removed from V and 7 bases from J, the gap between germline ends came to 13 bases. The CDR3 is 13 residues long. The CDR3 region is CASSHELGWEQYF. The DNA for the CDR3 is TGTGCCAGCAGCCATGAACTGGGGTGGGAGCAGTACTTC.

The chain is built from TRBV28 and TRBJ2-7; 7 bases align to TRBD1. The CDR3 contains 12 residues. The V segment lost 5 bases and the J segment 4 bases; nucleotides outside the gene matches: 2. The germline V gene has CDR1 MDHEN and CDR2 SYDVKM. CDR3 residues: CASSGDSYEQYF. The CDR3 DNA reads TGTGCCAGCAGTGGGGACAGTTACGAGCAGTACTTC.

This sequence joins TRBV9 and TRBJ2-7; D is undetermined. The V and J ends lost 0 bases and 1 base respectively, with 8 bases between them. In germline, CDR1 is SGDLS, CDR2 YYNGEE. The CDR3 loop spans 14 amino acids. The CDR3 coding sequence is TGTGCCAGCAGCGTAGCCTCCTTTTCCTACGAGCAGTACTTC. Its translation: CASSVASFSYEQYF.

The chain uses TRBV4-1 and TRBJ2-7; D unresolved. V lost 3 bases and J 2 bases, leaving 14 bases between the germline ends. The CDR3 loop spans 15 amino acids. In germline, CDR1 is MGHRA, CDR2 YSYEKL. CDR3 residues: CASSQVLSATYEQYF. CDR3 bases: TGCGCCAGCAGCCAGGTTCTCTCAGCAACCTACGAGCAGTACTTC.

The V gene is TRBV27, the J gene TRBJ2-3; 7 positions agree with TRBD2. V lost 7 bases, J lost 8 bases, and 9 bases stayed unmatched. The CDR3 is 13 residues long. Germline V gives CDR1 MNHEY, CDR2 SMNVEV (reference sequence). The CDR3 bases are TGTGCCAGCACTGGGCTAGCGGAGCTTACGCAGTATTTT. Translated, it gives CASTGLAELTQYF.

This sequence joins TRBV4-1 and TRBJ1-1; unclear D gene. The germline V gene encodes CDR1 MGHRA and CDR2 YSYEKL. This CDR3 has 15 amino acids. V lost 1 base and J lost 1, with 10 bases in between. The CDR3: CASSQARGGNTEAFF. The CDR3 DNA reads as TGCGCCAGCAGCCAAGCTCGGGGTGGGAACACTGAAGCTTTCTTT.